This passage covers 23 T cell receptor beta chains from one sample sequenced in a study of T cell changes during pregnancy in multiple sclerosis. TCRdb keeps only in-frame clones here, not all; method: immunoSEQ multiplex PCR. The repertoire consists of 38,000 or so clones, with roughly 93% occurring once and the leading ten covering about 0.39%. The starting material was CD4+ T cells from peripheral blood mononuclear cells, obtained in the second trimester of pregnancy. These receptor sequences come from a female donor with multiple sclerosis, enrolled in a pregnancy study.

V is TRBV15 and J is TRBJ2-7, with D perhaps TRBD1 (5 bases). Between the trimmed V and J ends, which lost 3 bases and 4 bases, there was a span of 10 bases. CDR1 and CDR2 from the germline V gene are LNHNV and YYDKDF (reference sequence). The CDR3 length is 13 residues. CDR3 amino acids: CATSRQQAYEQYF. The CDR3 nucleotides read TGTGCCACCAGCAGGCAACAGGCTTACGAGCAGTACTTC.

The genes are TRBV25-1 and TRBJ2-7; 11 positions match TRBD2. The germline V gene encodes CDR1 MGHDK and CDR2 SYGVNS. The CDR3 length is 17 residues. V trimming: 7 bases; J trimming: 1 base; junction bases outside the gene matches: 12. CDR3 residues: CASIPLAGDQLSYEQYF. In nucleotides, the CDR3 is TGTGCCAGCATTCCACTAGCGGGAGACCAACTTTCCTACGAGCAGTACTTC.

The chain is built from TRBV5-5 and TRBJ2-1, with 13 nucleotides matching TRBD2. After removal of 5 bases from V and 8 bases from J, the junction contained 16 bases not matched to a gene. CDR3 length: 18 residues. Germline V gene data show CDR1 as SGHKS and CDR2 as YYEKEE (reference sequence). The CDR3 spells CASSPLFPGTSGKYEQFF. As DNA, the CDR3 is TGTGCCAGCAGTCCCCTGTTTCCCGGGACTAGCGGGAAGTATGAGCAGTTCTTC.

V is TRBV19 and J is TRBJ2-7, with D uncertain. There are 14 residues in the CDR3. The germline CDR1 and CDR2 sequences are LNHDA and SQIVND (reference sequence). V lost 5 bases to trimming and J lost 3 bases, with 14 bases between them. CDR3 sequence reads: CASSLLPAFYEQYF. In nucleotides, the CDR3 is TGTGCCAGTAGTCTCCTTCCTGCGTTCTACGAGCAGTACTTC. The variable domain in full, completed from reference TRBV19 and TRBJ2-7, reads DGGITQSPKYLFRKEGQNVTLSCEQNLNHDAMYWYRQDPGQGLRLIYYSQIVNDFQKGDIAEGYSVSREKKESFPLTVTSAQKNPTAFYLCASSLLPAFYEQYFGPGTRLTVT.

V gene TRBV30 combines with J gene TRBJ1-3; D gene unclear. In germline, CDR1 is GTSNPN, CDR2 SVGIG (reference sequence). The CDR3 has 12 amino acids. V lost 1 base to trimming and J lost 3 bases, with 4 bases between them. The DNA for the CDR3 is TGTGCCTGGAGTGAGCATGGAAACACCATATATTTT. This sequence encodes CAWSEHGNTIYF. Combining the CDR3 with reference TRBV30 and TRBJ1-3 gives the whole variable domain SQTIHQWPATLVQPVGSPLSLECTVEGTSNPNLYWYRQAAGRGLQLLFYSVGIGQISSEVPQNLSASRPQDRQFILSSKKLLLSDSGFYLCAWSEHGNTIYFGEGSWLTVV.

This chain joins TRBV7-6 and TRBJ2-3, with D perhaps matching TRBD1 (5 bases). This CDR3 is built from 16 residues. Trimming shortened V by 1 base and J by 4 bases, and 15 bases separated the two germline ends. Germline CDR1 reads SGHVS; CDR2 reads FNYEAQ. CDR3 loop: CASSLGQGRVPDTQYF. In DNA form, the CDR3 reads TGTGCCAGCAGCTTAGGTCAGGGTCGGGTCCCAGATACGCAGTATTTT.

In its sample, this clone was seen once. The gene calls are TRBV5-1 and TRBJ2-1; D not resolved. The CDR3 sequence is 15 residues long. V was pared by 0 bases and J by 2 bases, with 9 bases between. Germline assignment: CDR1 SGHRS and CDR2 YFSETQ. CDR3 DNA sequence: TGCGCCAGCAGCTTGGCCGGAGATGCCTACAATGAGCAGTTCTTC. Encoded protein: CASSLAGDAYNEQFF.

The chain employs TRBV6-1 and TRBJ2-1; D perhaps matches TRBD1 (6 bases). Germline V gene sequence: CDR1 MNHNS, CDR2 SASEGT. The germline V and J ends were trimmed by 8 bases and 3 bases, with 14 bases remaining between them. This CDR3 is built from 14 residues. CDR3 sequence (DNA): TGTGCCAGCGCCGGCCAGGGGTACTACAATGAGCAGTTCTTC. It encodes CASAGQGYYNEQFF.

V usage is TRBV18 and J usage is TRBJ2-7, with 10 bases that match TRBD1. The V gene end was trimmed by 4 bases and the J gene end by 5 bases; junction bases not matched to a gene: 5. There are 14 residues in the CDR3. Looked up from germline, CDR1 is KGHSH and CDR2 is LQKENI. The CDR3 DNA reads TGTGCCAGCTCACTAGGGGACAGGGGTGACGAGCAGTACTTC. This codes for CASSLGDRGDEQYF.

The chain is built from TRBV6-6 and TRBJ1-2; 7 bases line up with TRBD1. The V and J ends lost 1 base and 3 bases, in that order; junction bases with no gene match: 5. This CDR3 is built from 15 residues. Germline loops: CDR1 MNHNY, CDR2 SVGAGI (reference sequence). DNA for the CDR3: TGTGCCAGCAGTTACTTGTCAGGGGGGTACTATGGCTACACCTTC. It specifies CASSYLSGGYYGYTF.

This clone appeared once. The CDR3 bases are TGTGCCAGCTCACCGGCTAGCGGGCCTACAGATACGCAGTATTTT. Protein product: CASSPASGPTDTQYF. V usage is TRBV18 and J usage is TRBJ2-3; 8 positions agree with TRBD2. Germline trimming cut 3 bases from V and 3 bases from J; bases unmatched to any gene: 5. From germline, CDR1 is KGHSH and CDR2 LQKENI. CDR3 size: 15 residues.

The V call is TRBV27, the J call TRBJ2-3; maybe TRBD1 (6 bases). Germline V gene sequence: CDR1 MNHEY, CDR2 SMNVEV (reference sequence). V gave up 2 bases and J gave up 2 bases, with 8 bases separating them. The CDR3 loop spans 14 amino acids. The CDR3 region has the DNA TGTGCCAGCAGTTTAAGGGACAACACAGATACGCAGTATTTT. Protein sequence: CASSLRDNTDTQYF.

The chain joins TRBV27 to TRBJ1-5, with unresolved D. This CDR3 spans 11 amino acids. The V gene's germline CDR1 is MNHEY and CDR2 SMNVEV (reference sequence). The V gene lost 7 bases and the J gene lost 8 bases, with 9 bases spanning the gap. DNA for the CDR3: TGTGCCAGCACTCTGCGGGAGCCCCAGCATTTT. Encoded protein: CASTLREPQHF.

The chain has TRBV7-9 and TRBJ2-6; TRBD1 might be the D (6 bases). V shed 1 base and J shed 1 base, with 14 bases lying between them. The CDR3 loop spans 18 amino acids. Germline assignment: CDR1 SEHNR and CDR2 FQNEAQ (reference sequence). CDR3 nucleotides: TGTGCCAGCAGCTTAGTACAGGGAATAAAGTCTGGGGCCAACGTCCTGACTTTC. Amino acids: CASSLVQGIKSGANVLTF.

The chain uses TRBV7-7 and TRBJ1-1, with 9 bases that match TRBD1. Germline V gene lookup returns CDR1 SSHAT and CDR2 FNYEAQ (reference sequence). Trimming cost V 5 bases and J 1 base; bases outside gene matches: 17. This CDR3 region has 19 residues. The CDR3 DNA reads TGTGCCAGCAGCCCGATCGGACAGGGGATCCGTAGGAGGAACACTGAAGCTTTCTTT. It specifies CASSPIGQGIRRRNTEAFF. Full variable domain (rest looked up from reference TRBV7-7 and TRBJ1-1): GAGVSQSPRYKVTKRGQDVTLRCDPISSHATLYWYQQALGQGPEFLTYFNYEAQPDKSGLPSDRFSAERPEGSISTLTIQRTEQRDSAMYRCASSPIGQGIRRRNTEAFFGQGTRLTVV.

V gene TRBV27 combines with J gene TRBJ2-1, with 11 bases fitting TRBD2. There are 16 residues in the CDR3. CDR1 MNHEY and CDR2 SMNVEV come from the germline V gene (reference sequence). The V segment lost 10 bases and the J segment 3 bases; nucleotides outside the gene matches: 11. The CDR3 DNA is TGTGCCACCCTACCCCCGACTAGCGGGATCTACAATGAGCAGTTCTTC. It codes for CATLPPTSGIYNEQFF.

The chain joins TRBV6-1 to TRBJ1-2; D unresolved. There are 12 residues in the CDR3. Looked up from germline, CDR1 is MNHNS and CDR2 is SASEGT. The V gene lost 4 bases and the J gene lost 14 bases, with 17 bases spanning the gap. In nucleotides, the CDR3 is TGTGCCAGCAGTGTGTCAGGTGTTGGCATGACCTTC. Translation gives CASSVSGVGMTF.

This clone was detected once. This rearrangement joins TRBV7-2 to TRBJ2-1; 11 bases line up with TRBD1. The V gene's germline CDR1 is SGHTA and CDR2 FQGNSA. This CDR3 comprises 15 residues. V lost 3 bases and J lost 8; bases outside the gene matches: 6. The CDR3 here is CASSFTGTGGYEQFF. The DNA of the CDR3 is TGTGCCAGCAGCTTTACCGGGACAGGGGGGTATGAGCAGTTCTTC.

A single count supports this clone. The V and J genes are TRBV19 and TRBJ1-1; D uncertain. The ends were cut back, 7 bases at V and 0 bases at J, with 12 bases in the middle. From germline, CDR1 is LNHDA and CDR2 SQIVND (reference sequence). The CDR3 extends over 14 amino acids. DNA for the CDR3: TGTGCCAGTACCGCGGGATGGATGAACACTGAAGCTTTCTTT. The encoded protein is CASTAGWMNTEAFF.

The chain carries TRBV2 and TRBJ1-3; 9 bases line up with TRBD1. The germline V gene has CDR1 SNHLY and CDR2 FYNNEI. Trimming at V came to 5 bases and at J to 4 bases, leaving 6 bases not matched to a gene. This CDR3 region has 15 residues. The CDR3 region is CASSNRGLMGNTIYF. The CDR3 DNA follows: TGTGCCAGCAGTAACAGGGGGCTAATGGGAAACACCATATATTTT. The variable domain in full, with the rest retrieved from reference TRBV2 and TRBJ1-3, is EPEVTQTPSHQVTQMGQEVILRCVPISNHLYFYWYRQILGQKVEFLVSFYNNEISEKSEIFDDQFSVERPDGSNFTLKIRSTKLEDSAMYFCASSNRGLMGNTIYFGEGSWLTVV.

The CDR3 region is CASSIIQGMNTEAFF. In DNA, the CDR3 is TGTGCCAGTAGTATAATACAGGGCATGAACACTGAAGCTTTCTTT. The V and J genes are TRBV19 and TRBJ1-1; D possibly corresponds to TRBD1 (6 bases). V lost 2 bases to trimming and J lost 0 bases, with 10 bases between them. CDR1 LNHDA and CDR2 SQIVND come from the germline V gene (reference sequence). The CDR3 runs 15 residues.

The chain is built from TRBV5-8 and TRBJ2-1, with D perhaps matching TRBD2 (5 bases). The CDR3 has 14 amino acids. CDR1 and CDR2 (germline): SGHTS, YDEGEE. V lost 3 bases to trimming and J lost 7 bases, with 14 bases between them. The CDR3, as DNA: TGTGCCAGCAGCTCAGCCTTGACGGGGAATGAGCAGTTCTTC. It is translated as CASSSALTGNEQFF.

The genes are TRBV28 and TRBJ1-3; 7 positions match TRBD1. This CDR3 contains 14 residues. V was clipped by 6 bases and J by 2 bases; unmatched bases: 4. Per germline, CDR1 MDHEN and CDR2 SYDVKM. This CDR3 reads CASSQQGTGNTIYF. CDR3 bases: TGTGCCAGCAGCCAACAGGGGACTGGAAACACCATATATTTT.